This TCR beta chain was profiled in a study of beta chain features in type 1 diabetes. This clone was seen a handful of times. Its antigen is not known. This CDR3 has 14 amino acids. CDR1 is MNHEY and CDR2 is SVGAGI in the germline V gene. V was clipped by 2 bases and J by 4 bases, with 11 bases between them. What was sequenced were expressed TCRB transcripts, since all of the isolated RNA had been reverse transcribed. Assay used: immunoSEQ multiplex PCR; TCRdb lists only in-frame clones, some missing. The sample includes fewer than 550,000 clones, about an eighth seen only once; the top ten take 0.035% to 0.05%. Overall study findings and caveats: Shorter TCRB CDR3s, moderately but significantly so, marked every one of the four CD4+ subsets in Type 1 diabetes patients.

The chain combines TRBV6-5 with TRBJ1-2, with unresolved D. The TCR sequence derives from a woman under 30 in good health. The sequenced material came from naive CD4+ T cells from blood. The CDR3 here is CASSYAGSGYGYTF. The CDR3 DNA is TGTGCCAGCAGTTACGCGGGGTCGGGCTATGGCTACACCTTC.